This T cell receptor beta chain is from a study of cytomegalovirus exposure and HLA in healthy donors. Trimming stripped 10 bases from V and 2 bases from J, with 12 bases between. Germline loops: CDR1 SNHLY, CDR2 FYNNEI. There are 14 residues in the CDR3. Only a few counts were recorded for this clone. The study ran its PCR with 60 Vbeta and 13 Jbeta primers. In the source study's methods: Approximately 11 million of tens of millions of unique TCR beta chains were shared, per a later count. Repertoires were generated with immunoSEQ multiplex PCR, while TCRdb's copy carries only in-frame clones and drops some. That table furnishes V, J and clone size, whereas the DNA furnished D and trimming. The table lists over 60,000 clones, under 80% of them singletons.

This clonotype was obtained from a male donor in good health and CMV-seropositive. The gene calls are TRBV2 and TRBJ2-6; TRBD1 is a possible D gene (5 bases). Sequencing used PBMCs. CDR3 bases: TGTGCCACGTCCGACAGCGCTGGGGCCAACGTCCTGACTTTC. This gives the protein CATSDSAGANVLTF.